The 24 T cell receptor beta chains below were found in one sample sequenced in a study of T cells of healthy individuals. TCRdb re-derived calls from the 5' RACE reads in MiXCR, one entry per CDR3 protein. The sample has about 63,000 distinct CDR3 sequences, 15% to 20% seen once. These receptors were collected from a human donor in good health.

Many counts were recorded for this clonotype. The chain has TRBV4-1 and TRBJ1-3; D is unclear. This CDR3 is built from 16 residues. The V gene lost 0 bases and the J gene lost 0 bases, with 9 bases spanning the gap. Germline V lookup: CDR1 MGHRA, CDR2 YSYEKL. CDR3 sequence (DNA): TGCGCCAGCAGCCAAGATATGATGATCTCTGGAAACACCATATATTTT. This translates into CASSQDMMISGNTIYF.

V gene TRBV2 combines with J gene TRBJ2-7; 10 positions match TRBD2. From germline, CDR1 is SNHLY and CDR2 FYNNEI. This CDR3 contains 14 residues. The V and J ends lost 4 bases and 5 bases, in that order; junction bases with no gene match: 5. The CDR3 DNA is TGTGCCAGCAGTGTCCGGCTAGCGGGAGACGAGCAGTACTTC. This translates into CASSVRLAGDEQYF.

The chain joins TRBV27 to TRBJ1-4; D not resolved. The CDR3 length is 11 residues. V was pared by 5 bases and J by 13 bases, with 11 bases between. The V gene's germline CDR1 is MNHEY and CDR2 SMNVEV (reference sequence). CDR3 loop: CASSAGLRLFF. The CDR3 coding sequence is TGTGCCAGCAGTGCGGGCCTGCGACTGTTTTTT.

This clonotype showed up just a few times. The V gene is TRBV5-1, the J gene TRBJ2-7; D uncertain. Germline lookup yields CDR1 SGHRS and CDR2 YFSETQ. Between the trimmed V and J ends, which lost 9 bases and 6 bases, there was a span of 10 bases. The CDR3 extends over 10 amino acids. The CDR3: CANPMAEQYF. CDR3 sequence (DNA): TGCGCCAACCCCATGGCCGAGCAGTACTTC. Filled out from reference TRBV5-1 and TRBJ2-7, the complete variable domain reads KAGVTQTPRYLIKTRGQQVTLSCSPISGHRSVSWYQQTPGQGLQFLFEYFSETQRNKGNFPGRFSGRQFSNSRSEMNVSTLELGDSALYLCANPMAEQYFGPGTRLTVT.

This clonotype was detected only a few times. The V call is TRBV6-1, the J call TRBJ2-1, with D tentatively TRBD1 or TRBD2 (5 bases each). The CDR3 loop spans 15 amino acids. Germline loops: CDR1 MNHNS, CDR2 SASEGT. Trimming removed 8 bases at V and 2 bases at J, with 16 bases between. The CDR3 loop is CASVSEGLAYNEQFF. The CDR3 bases are TGTGCCAGCGTATCCGAGGGGTTGGCCTACAATGAGCAGTTCTTC.

The genes are TRBV2 and TRBJ2-7; the match to TRBD2 covers 12 bases. The CDR3 has 15 residues. V was pared by 6 bases and J by 4 bases, with 7 bases of the junction left unmatched. From germline, CDR1 is SNHLY and CDR2 FYNNEI. CDR3 region: CASSAILAGGYEQYF. CDR3 bases: TGTGCCAGCAGCGCGATACTAGCGGGAGGTTACGAGCAGTACTTC.

This clonotype appeared many times. The V and J genes are TRBV12-3 or TRBV12-4 and TRBJ2-1; the D is unclear. CDR3 length: 14 residues. Trimming removed 6 bases from V and 1 base from J, with 10 bases in between. The CDR3 is CASSQAASYNEQFF. Written as DNA, the CDR3 is TGTGCCAGCAGCCAAGCCGCTTCCTACAATGAGCAGTTCTTC.

A few counts support this clonotype. The chain is built from TRBV4-3 and TRBJ2-7; tentative D call: TRBD2 (5 bases). This CDR3 has 15 residues. The V end was cut by 0 bases, the J end by 0 bases, with 9 bases between. Germline V CDR1 and CDR2: LGHNA, YSLEER. CDR3: CASSQEASFSYEQYF. CDR3 sequence (DNA): TGCGCCAGCAGCCAAGAGGCTAGCTTCTCCTACGAGCAGTACTTC.

The CDR3 region has the DNA TGTGCCACCATTGGGAGCTCTAGCACAGATACGCAGTATTTT. Its translation: CATIGSSSTDTQYF. The chain carries TRBV7-9 and TRBJ2-3; weak D call: TRBD2 (5 bases). V shed 10 bases and J shed 0 bases, with 14 bases lying between them. CDR3 size: 14 residues. CDR1 and CDR2 from the germline V gene are SEHNR and FQNEAQ (reference sequence).

By share, this clonotype ranks as medium-sized. J is TRBJ1-2 and V is TRBV7-9; 10 bases agree with TRBD1. Germline loops: CDR1 SEHNR, CDR2 FQNEAQ (reference sequence). The CDR3 totals 15 residues. Unmatched junction bases numbered 3, after V lost 5 bases and J lost 0 bases. The CDR3, as DNA: TGTGCCAGCAGCCAAGGGACAGGGGCTAACTATGGCTACACCTTC. The encoded protein is CASSQGTGANYGYTF.

V gene TRBV12-3 or TRBV12-4 combines with J gene TRBJ2-3; TRBD1 matches at 9 bases. CDR3 length: 15 residues. The J segment lost 4 bases and the V segment lost 7 bases, leaving 9 bases of the junction unmatched. The CDR3 DNA reads TGTGCCAGCAACCCTACAGGGGGCCTCGCAGATACGCAGTATTTT. It is translated as CASNPTGGLADTQYF.

This clonotype was found a few times. The chain uses TRBV6-6 and TRBJ1-5; possible D gene TRBD1, 5 bases. V was trimmed by 6 bases and J by 2 bases, leaving 17 bases between them. This CDR3 is built from 16 residues. The germline V gene has CDR1 MNHNY and CDR2 SVGAGI (reference sequence). CDR3 in amino acids: CASRSPSGGRNQPQHF. The CDR3 DNA is TGTGCCAGCAGAAGCCCCTCTGGGGGTCGCAATCAGCCCCAGCATTTT.

A word on this clonotype: This may be a read error, as it is one base from a much larger clone. The rearrangement joins TRBV4-2 to TRBJ1-1, with D possibly being TRBD1 (5 bases). In germline, CDR1 is LGHNA, CDR2 YNFKEQ. The CDR3 is made up of 13 amino acids. In DNA form, the CDR3 reads TGTGCCAGCAGCCAAGATTGGGGGACTGGAGCTTTCTTT. Protein product: CASSQDWGTGAFF.

The V call is TRBV29-1, the J call TRBJ2-7; D unresolved. This CDR3 is built from 13 residues. Germline V gives CDR1 SQVTM, CDR2 ANQGSEA. Trimming stripped 6 bases from V and 0 bases from J, with 12 bases between. The CDR3 reads CSVEDVSSYEQYF. As DNA, the CDR3 is TGCAGCGTCGAGGACGTAAGCTCCTACGAGCAGTACTTC.

This clonotype was counted between two and nine times. V gene TRBV9 combines with J gene TRBJ1-1; TRBD1 agrees at 9 bases. The CDR3 loop spans 16 amino acids. The V segment lost 4 bases and the J segment 6 bases; nucleotides outside the gene matches: 13. Per the germline V gene, CDR1 is SGDLS and CDR2 is YYNGEE. The CDR3 DNA is TGTGCCAGCAGCCCGTGGACAGGGGCCACGGCGGCTGAAGCTTTCTTT. Protein sequence: CASSPWTGATAAEAFF.

The chain joins TRBV20-1 to TRBJ2-4; no definite D call. Deletions cut 2 bases from V and 8 bases from J, with 10 bases between. CDR3 length: 12 amino acids. Germline-derived CDR1 and CDR2 are DFQATT and SNEGSKA (reference sequence). CDR3 coding DNA: TGCAGTGCTAGACGTGCTGGGGACATTCAGTACTTC. Translating gives CSARRAGDIQYF.

The chain has TRBV4-1 and TRBJ2-7; maybe TRBD1 (5 bases). CDR3 size: 11 residues. Deletions cut 7 bases from V and 7 bases from J, with 11 bases between. Germline lookup yields CDR1 MGHRA and CDR2 YSYEKL. The CDR3 region is CASKGMGEQYF. DNA for the CDR3: TGCGCCAGCAAGGGGATGGGGGAGCAGTACTTC.

This clonotype was observed many times. The CDR3 DNA reads as TGTGCCACCGGGCGGACAAGCTACAATGAGCAGTTCTTC. As protein: CATGRTSYNEQFF. The chain has TRBV15 and TRBJ2-1; possibly TRBD1 for D (5 bases). The CDR3 sequence is 13 residues long. CDR1 LNHNV and CDR2 YYDKDF come from the germline V gene (reference sequence). Trimming stripped 8 bases from V and 3 bases from J, with 11 bases between.

In the case of this clonotype: Possible read error: a much larger clone is one base away. The gene calls are TRBV20-1 and TRBJ2-1, with D perhaps being TRBD1 or TRBD2 (5 bases each). The germline gives CDR1 DFQATT, CDR2 SNEGSKA (reference sequence). CDR3 length: 14 amino acids. CDR3 sequence: CSTSRAGSRNEQFF. The CDR3, as DNA: TGCAGTACTAGTCGGGCAGGGTCAAGGAATGAGCAGTTCTTC.

The chain uses TRBV10-3 and TRBJ1-1; D perhaps matches TRBD1 (5 bases). The CDR3 has 14 amino acids. Trimming stripped 6 bases from V and 0 bases from J, with 11 bases between. Germline assignment: CDR1 ENHRY and CDR2 SYGVKD. CDR3: CAIRATAMNTEAFF. CDR3 sequence (DNA): TGTGCCATCAGAGCGACAGCGATGAACACTGAAGCTTTCTTT.

CDR3 sequence reads: CASSLNSVNEQFF. The CDR3 DNA sequence: TGTGCCAGCAGCCTCAACTCGGTCAATGAGCAGTTCTTC. V and J are TRBV7-3 and TRBJ2-1; D unclear. The CDR3 sequence is 13 residues long. From germline, CDR1 is SGHTA and CDR2 FQGTGA. Deletions cut 5 bases from V and 6 bases from J, with 11 bases between.

This clonotype occurred many times. The chain carries TRBV5-1 and TRBJ1-1; no definite D call. Trimming removed 2 bases from V and 5 bases from J, with 13 bases in between. In germline, CDR1 is SGHRS, CDR2 YFSETQ. This CDR3 region has 14 residues. The CDR3 reads CASSFDLTRTEAFF. CDR3 nucleotides: TGCGCCAGCAGCTTCGACCTCACTAGAACTGAAGCTTTCTTT.

This clonotype was seen ten or more times. The chain combines TRBV6-1 with TRBJ2-2; D gene ambiguous. Germline V CDR1 and CDR2: MNHNS, SASEGT. The V gene lost 2 bases and the J gene lost 6 bases, with 4 bases spanning the gap. The CDR3 is 12 residues long. The CDR3 loop is CASSEPPGELFF. In DNA, the CDR3 is TGTGCCAGCAGTGAACCCCCCGGGGAGCTGTTTTTT.

Only a few counts were recorded for this clonotype. The rearrangement uses TRBV5-1 and TRBJ1-1; a weak D match, TRBD1 (6 bases). This CDR3 has 15 residues. V gave up 1 base and J gave up 3 bases, with 13 bases separating them. In germline, CDR1 is SGHRS, CDR2 YFSETQ. The CDR3 here is CASSLQGQGHTEAFF. The CDR3 DNA sequence: TGCGCCAGCAGCTTGCAAGGGCAGGGGCACACTGAAGCTTTCTTT.